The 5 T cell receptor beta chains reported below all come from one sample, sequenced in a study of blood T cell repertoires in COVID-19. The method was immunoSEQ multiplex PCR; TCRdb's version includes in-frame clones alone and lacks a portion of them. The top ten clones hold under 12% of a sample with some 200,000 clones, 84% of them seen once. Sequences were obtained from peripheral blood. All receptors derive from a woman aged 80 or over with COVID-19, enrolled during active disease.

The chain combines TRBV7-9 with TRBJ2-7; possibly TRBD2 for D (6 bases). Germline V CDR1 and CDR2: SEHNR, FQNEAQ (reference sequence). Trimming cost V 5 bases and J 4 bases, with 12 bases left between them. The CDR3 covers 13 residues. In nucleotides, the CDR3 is TGTGCCAGCAGCCAGTCGGGGGAGTACGAGCAGTACGTC. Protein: CASSQSGEYEQYV.

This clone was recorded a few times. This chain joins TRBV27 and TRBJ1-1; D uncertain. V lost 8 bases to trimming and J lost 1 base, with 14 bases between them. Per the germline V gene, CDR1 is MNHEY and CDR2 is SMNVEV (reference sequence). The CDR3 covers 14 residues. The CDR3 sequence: CASGRRLSNTEAFF. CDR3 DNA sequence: TGTGCCAGCGGCCGGAGGTTGTCGAACACTGAAGCTTTCTTT.

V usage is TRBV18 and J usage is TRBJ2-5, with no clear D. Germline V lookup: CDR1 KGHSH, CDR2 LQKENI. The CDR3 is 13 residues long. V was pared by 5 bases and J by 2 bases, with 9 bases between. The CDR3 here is CASSSSTQETQYF. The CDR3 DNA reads TGTGCCAGCTCATCAAGTACACAAGAGACCCAGTACTTC.

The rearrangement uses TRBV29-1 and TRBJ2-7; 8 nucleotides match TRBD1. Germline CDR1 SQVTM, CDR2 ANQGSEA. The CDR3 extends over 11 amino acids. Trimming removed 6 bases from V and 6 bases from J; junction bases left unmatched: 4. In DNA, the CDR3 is TGCAGCGTGGACACAGGGGGCGAGCAGTACGTC. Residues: CSVDTGGEQYV.

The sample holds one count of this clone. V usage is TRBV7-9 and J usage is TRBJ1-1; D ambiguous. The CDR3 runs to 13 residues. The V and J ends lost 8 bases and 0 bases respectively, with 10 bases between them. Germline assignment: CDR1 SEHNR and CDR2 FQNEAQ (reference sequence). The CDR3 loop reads CASEAELNTEAFF. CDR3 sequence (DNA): TGTGCCAGCGAGGCAGAGTTGAACACTGAAGCTTTCTTT.